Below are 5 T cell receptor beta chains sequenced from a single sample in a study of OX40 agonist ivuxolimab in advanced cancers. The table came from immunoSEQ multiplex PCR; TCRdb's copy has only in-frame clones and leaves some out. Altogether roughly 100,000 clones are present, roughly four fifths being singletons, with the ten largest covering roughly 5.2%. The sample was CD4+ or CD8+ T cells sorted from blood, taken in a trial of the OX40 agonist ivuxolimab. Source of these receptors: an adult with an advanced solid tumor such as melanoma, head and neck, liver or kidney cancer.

In nucleotides, the CDR3 is TGTGCCAGCAGTCCGGGCAGGGTTTCCGAGCAGTACTTC. Protein: CASSPGRVSEQYF. The chain employs TRBV6-1 and TRBJ2-7; D perhaps matches TRBD1 (5 bases). The germline CDR1 and CDR2 sequences are MNHNS and SASEGT. Trimming removed 5 bases from V and 6 bases from J, with 14 bases in between. This CDR3 contains 13 residues.

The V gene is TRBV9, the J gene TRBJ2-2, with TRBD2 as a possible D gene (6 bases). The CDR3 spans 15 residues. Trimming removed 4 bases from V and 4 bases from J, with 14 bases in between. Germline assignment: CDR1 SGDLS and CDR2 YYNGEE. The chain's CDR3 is CASSPPGVGTGELFF. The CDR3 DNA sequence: TGTGCCAGCAGCCCCCCGGGGGTCGGCACCGGGGAGCTGTTTTTT. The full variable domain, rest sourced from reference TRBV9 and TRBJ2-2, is DSGVTQTPKHLITATGQRVTLRCSPRSGDLSVYWYQQSLDQGLQFLIQYYNGEERAKGNILERFSAQQFPDLHSELNLSSLELGDSALYFCASSPPGVGTGELFFGEGSRLTVL.

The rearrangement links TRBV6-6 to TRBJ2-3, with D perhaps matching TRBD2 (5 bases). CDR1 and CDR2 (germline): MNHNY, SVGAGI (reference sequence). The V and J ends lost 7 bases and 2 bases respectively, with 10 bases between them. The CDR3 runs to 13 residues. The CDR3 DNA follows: TGTGCCAGCACCGTGACTATCACAGATACGCAGTATTTT. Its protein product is CASTVTITDTQYF.

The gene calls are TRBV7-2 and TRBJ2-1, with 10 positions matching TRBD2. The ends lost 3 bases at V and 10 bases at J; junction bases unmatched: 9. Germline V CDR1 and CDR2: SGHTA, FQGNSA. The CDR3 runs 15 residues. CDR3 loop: CASSFGLAVALEQFF. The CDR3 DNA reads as TGTGCCAGCAGCTTTGGACTAGCGGTTGCTTTGGAGCAGTTCTTC. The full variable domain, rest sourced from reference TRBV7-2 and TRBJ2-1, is GAGVSQSPSNKVTEKGKDVELRCDPISGHTALYWYRQSLGQGLEFLIYFQGNSAPDKSGLPSDRFSAERTGGSVSTLTIQRTQQEDSAVYLCASSFGLAVALEQFFGPGTRLTVL.

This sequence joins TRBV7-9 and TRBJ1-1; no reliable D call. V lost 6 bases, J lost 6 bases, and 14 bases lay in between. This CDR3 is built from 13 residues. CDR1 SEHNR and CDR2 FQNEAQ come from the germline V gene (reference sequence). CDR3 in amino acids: CASSSQSTPEAFF. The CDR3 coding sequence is TGTGCCAGCAGTTCCCAATCTACCCCTGAAGCTTTCTTT.